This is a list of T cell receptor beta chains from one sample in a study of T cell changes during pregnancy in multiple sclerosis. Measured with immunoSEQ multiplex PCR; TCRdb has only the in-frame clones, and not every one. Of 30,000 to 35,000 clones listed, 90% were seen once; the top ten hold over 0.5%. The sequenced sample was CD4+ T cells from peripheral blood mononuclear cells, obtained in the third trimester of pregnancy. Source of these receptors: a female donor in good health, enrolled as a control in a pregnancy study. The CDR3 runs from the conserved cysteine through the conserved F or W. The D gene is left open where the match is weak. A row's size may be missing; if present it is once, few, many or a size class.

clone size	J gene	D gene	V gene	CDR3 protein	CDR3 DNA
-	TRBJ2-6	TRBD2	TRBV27	CASSPLGTSGGVAGANVLTF	TGTGCCAGCAGTCCGCTGGGGACTAGCGGGGGGGTCGCGGGGGCCAACGTCCTGACTTTC
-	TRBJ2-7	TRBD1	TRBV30	CAWSDWEGQGRFSYEQYF	TGTGCCTGGAGCGACTGGGAGGGACAGGGGCGATTCTCCTACGAGCAGTACTTC
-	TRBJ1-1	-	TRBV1	CTSSQSTGWAFF	TGCACCAGCAGCCAATCTACAGGGTGGGCTTTCTTT
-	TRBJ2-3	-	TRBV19	CASSYRPTDTQYF	TGTGCCAGTAGTTACAGACCCACAGATACGCAGTATTTT
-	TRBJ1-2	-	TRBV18	CASSPQRVETYGYTF	TGTGCCAGCTCACCACAGCGGGTAGAGACCTATGGCTACACCTTC
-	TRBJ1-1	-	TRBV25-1	CASSERSEAFF	TGTGCCAGCAGTGAGAGGTCCGAAGCTTTCTTT
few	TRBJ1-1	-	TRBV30	CAWSRVMNTEAFF	TGTGCCTGGAGTCGGGTCATGAACACTGAAGCTTTCTTT
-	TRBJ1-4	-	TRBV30	CAWDRDNNEKLFF	TGTGCCTGGGACCGGGACAACAACGAAAAACTGTTTTTT
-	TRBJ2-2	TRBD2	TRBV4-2	CASSQEWATAGGPDTGELFF	TGTGCCAGCAGCCAAGAGTGGGCCACAGCGGGAGGACCGGACACCGGGGAGCTGTTTTTT
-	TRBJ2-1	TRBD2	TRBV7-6	CASSLVGTSGNNEQFF	TGTGCCAGCAGCTTAGTTGGGACTAGCGGGAATAATGAGCAGTTCTTC
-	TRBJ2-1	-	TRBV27	CASTWAQSYNEQFF	TGTGCCAGCACCTGGGCTCAGTCGTACAATGAGCAGTTCTTC
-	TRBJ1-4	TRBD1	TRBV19	CASSTRQGGREKLFF	TGTGCCAGTAGTACTCGACAGGGGGGGCGCGAAAAACTGTTTTTT
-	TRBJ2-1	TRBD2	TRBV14	CASSQYLAGGDEQFF	TGTGCCAGCAGCCAGTACCTAGCGGGAGGTGATGAGCAGTTCTTC
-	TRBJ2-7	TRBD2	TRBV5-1	CANQGLAGGPSYEQYF	TGCGCCAACCAGGGACTAGCGGGAGGTCCGTCCTACGAGCAGTACTTC